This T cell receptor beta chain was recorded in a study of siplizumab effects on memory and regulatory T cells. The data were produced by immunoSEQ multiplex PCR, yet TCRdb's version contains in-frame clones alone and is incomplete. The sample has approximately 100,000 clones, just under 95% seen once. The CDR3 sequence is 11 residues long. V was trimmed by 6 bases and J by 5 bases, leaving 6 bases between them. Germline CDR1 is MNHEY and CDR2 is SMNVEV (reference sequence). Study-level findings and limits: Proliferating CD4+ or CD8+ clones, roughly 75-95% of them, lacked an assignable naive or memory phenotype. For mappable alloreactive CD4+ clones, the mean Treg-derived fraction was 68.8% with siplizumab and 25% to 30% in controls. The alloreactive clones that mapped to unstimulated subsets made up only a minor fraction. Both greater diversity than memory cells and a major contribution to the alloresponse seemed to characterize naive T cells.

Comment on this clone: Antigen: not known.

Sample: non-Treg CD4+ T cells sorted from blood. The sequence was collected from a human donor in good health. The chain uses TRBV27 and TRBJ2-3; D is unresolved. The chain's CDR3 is CASRQLDTQYF. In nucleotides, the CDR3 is TGTGCCAGCAGACAACTAGATACGCAGTATTTT.